These 32 T cell receptor beta chains were sequenced from one sample in a study of CD8 T cells in ankylosing spondylitis. TCRdb reanalysed the 5' RACE reads using MiXCR and keeps one entry per CDR3 protein. The top ten hold under 20% of the sample, which has 650,000 to 800,000 distinct CDR3 sequences, roughly 19% seen once. General study points: Characteristic, it appeared, of ankylosing spondylitis blood was a TCR beta motif of several highly homologous variants.

Antigens of these TCRs are unknown. The sequencing sample was made of blood, either unsorted or a sorted T cell fraction (not recorded which). The source is a male donor with ankylosing spondylitis.

V gene TRBV6-5 combines with J gene TRBJ2-7, with a tentative D call TRBD2 (6 bases). Germline CDR1 is MNHEY and CDR2 is SVGAGI. V was pared by 8 bases and J by 4 bases, with 12 bases between. This CDR3 comprises 12 residues. CDR3 nucleotides: TGTGCCAGCGGCCGGGGGTTATACGAGCAGTACTTC. This encodes CASGRGLYEQYF.

The gene calls are TRBV10-3 and TRBJ2-1; 8 bases agree with TRBD2. CDR1 and CDR2 from the germline V gene are ENHRY and SYGVKD. This CDR3 has 16 amino acids. The V segment lost 2 bases and the J segment 9 bases; nucleotides outside the gene matches: 12. The CDR3 here is CAISESTGLAVGEQFF. DNA for the CDR3: TGTGCCATCAGTGAGAGTACCGGACTAGCAGTGGGTGAGCAGTTCTTC.

This clonotype was observed a handful of times. The chain employs TRBV28 and TRBJ2-3; 9 bases line up with TRBD1. The CDR3 has 17 residues. The V gene end was trimmed by 4 bases and the J gene end by 0 bases; junction bases not matched to a gene: 8. Germline V gives CDR1 MDHEN, CDR2 SYDVKM. The chain's CDR3 is CASSSVEGTGSTDTQYF. Written as DNA, the CDR3 is TGTGCCAGCAGTTCAGTGGAAGGGACAGGGAGCACAGATACGCAGTATTTT.

This chain links TRBV7-8 with TRBJ2-7, with 9 bases identical to TRBD1. CDR1 SGHVS and CDR2 FQNEAQ come from the germline V gene. V dropped 4 bases and J dropped 2; count of bases not matched to a gene: 12. The CDR3 totals 17 residues. This CDR3 is CASSSTWSGTGTYEQYF. Written as DNA, the CDR3 is TGTGCCAGCAGCTCCACGTGGTCCGGGACAGGGACCTACGAGCAGTACTTC. Using reference TRBV7-8 and TRBJ2-7 for the parts outside the CDR3, the full variable domain is GAGVSQSPRYKVAKRGQDVALRCDPISGHVSLFWYQQALGQGPEFLTYFQNEAQLDKSGLPSDRFFAERPEGSVSTLKIQRTQQEDSAVYLCASSSTWSGTGTYEQYFGPGTRLTVT.

This clonotype appeared many times. The V and J genes are TRBV5-1 and TRBJ2-7, with 11 bases fitting TRBD2. The CDR3 sequence is 15 residues long. Germline-derived CDR1 and CDR2 are SGHRS and YFSETQ. Trimming took 4 bases from V and 4 from J; bases not matched to a gene: 7. The CDR3 sequence: CASSQELAGDYEQYF. CDR3 sequence (DNA): TGCGCCAGCAGCCAGGAACTAGCGGGAGATTACGAGCAGTACTTC. The entire variable domain, with the rest obtained from reference TRBV5-1 and TRBJ2-7, is as follows: KAGVTQTPRYLIKTRGQQVTLSCSPISGHRSVSWYQQTPGQGLQFLFEYFSETQRNKGNFPGRFSGRQFSNSRSEMNVSTLELGDSALYLCASSQELAGDYEQYFGPGTRLTVT.

The chain has TRBV7-9 and TRBJ2-7, with D possibly being TRBD1 or TRBD2 (5 bases each). CDR1 and CDR2 from the germline V gene are SEHNR and FQNEAQ (reference sequence). With 3 bases removed from V and 0 bases from J, the gap between germline ends came to 12 bases. The CDR3 spans 15 residues. The CDR3 nucleotides read TGTGCCAGCAGCTTGAGGGGCCCCAGCTCCTACGAGCAGTACTTC. Amino acids: CASSLRGPSSYEQYF.

This sequence joins TRBV29-1 and TRBJ2-7, with TRBD1 identical over 7 bases. The germline CDR1 and CDR2 sequences are SQVTM and ANQGSEA. The CDR3 length is 14 residues. The V and J ends lost 6 bases and 0 bases, in that order; junction bases with no gene match: 8. The CDR3 coding sequence is TGCAGCGTGTCAGGGACAGAGATCTCCTACGAGCAGTACTTC. Protein sequence: CSVSGTEISYEQYF.

This clonotype was observed at least ten times. The chain combines TRBV5-1 with TRBJ1-6, with D possibly matching TRBD1 (5 bases). V lost 5 bases to trimming and J lost 6 bases, with 12 bases between them. Germline loops: CDR1 SGHRS, CDR2 YFSETQ. CDR3 length: 14 amino acids. CDR3 in amino acids: CASSSGTANSPLHF. DNA of the CDR3: TGCGCCAGCAGTTCCGGGACGGCTAATTCACCCCTCCACTTT.

This clonotype has ten or more counts. The chain recombines TRBV12-3 or TRBV12-4 with TRBJ2-1; TRBD1 agrees at 7 bases. J lost 1 base, V lost 5 bases, and 8 bases had no gene match. The CDR3 spans 16 residues. For the CDR3, the DNA is TGTGCCAGCAGTACCTCCCGACAGGGATCCTACAATGAGCAGTTCTTC. Translated, it gives CASSTSRQGSYNEQFF.

The chain combines TRBV12-5 with TRBJ2-7, with a tentative D call TRBD2 (7 bases). The CDR3 spans 15 residues. Deletions cut 4 bases from V and 3 bases from J, with 16 bases between. CDR1 is LGHNT, CDR2 FRNRAP, per germline. CDR3 bases: TGTGCTAGTGGTTCTGCGGGGGCTCCCTTCTACGAGCAGTACTTC. It encodes CASGSAGAPFYEQYF.

This clonotype appeared a few times. The gene calls are TRBV29-1 and TRBJ2-5, with 10 bases lining up with TRBD2. Germline V gives CDR1 SQVTM, CDR2 ANQGSEA. The V gene end was trimmed by 8 bases and the J gene end by 3 bases; junction bases not matched to a gene: 3. The CDR3 totals 12 residues. The CDR3 loop reads CSIGLAEETQYF. CDR3 DNA: TGCAGCATCGGACTAGCGGAAGAGACCCAGTACTTC. The full variable domain, completed using reference TRBV29-1 and TRBJ2-5, is SAVISQKPSRDICQRGTSLTIQCQVDSQVTMMFWYRQQPGQSLTLIATANQGSEATYESGFVIDKFPISRPNLTFSTLTVSNMSPEDSSIYLCSIGLAEETQYFGPGTRLLVL.

The chain recombines TRBV6-5 with TRBJ1-3; D call uncertain. The V gene lost 2 bases and the J gene lost 0 bases, with 5 bases spanning the gap. Germline V lookup: CDR1 MNHEY, CDR2 SVGAGI. CDR3 length equals 14 residues. DNA for the CDR3: TGTGCCAGCAGTTACGACGGCTCTGGAAACACCATATATTTT. Encoded protein: CASSYDGSGNTIYF.

This clonotype appeared many times. The gene calls are TRBV12-3 or TRBV12-4 and TRBJ1-5; a weak D match, TRBD1 (5 bases). V gave up 3 bases and J gave up 2 bases, with 17 bases separating them. The length of the CDR3 is 17 residues. The CDR3 DNA sequence: TGTGCCAGCAGTTTTGTTCCAGGGATGGGTGGCAATCAGCCCCAGCATTTT. Translated: CASSFVPGMGGNQPQHF.

V is TRBV6-5 and J is TRBJ2-1, with 9 bases aligning to TRBD2. The CDR3 spans 14 residues. The germline CDR1 and CDR2 sequences are MNHEY and SVGAGI. The junction had 3 bases not matched to a gene; V was cut back by 4 bases and J by 5 bases. The chain's CDR3 is CASSSSGGHNEQFF. The CDR3 nucleotides read TGTGCCAGCAGTTCCAGCGGGGGGCACAATGAGCAGTTCTTC.

This clonotype was seen only a few times. This sequence joins TRBV4-2 and TRBJ1-3; D is perhaps TRBD1 (6 bases). V was clipped by 0 bases and J by 0 bases, with 12 bases between them. The CDR3 extends over 17 amino acids. Germline CDR1 is LGHNA and CDR2 is YNFKEQ. The CDR3, as DNA: TGTGCCAGCAGCCAAGACTGGACAGCGAGCTCTGGAAACACCATATATTTT. Protein: CASSQDWTASSGNTIYF.

This chain links TRBV4-1 with TRBJ2-5; D remains unclear. This CDR3 is built from 14 residues. V was cut by 1 base and J by 4 bases, with 10 bases left in between. Germline V gene data show CDR1 as MGHRA and CDR2 as YSYEKL. The DNA of the CDR3 is TGCGCCAGCAGCCAAGTTGGGGTAGCAGAGACCCAGTACTTC. It specifies CASSQVGVAETQYF.

V gene TRBV7-2 combines with J gene TRBJ1-2; no definite D call. The germline CDR1 and CDR2 sequences are SGHTA and FQGNSA. V lost 1 base and J lost 0, with 6 bases in between. The CDR3 sequence is 14 residues long. CDR3 nucleotide sequence: TGTGCCAGCAGCTTAGGCAGAGCTAACTATGGCTACACCTTC. It yields the protein CASSLGRANYGYTF.

The V and J genes are TRBV20-1 and TRBJ2-5; TRBD2 matches 12 bases. The V and J ends lost 0 bases and 4 bases, in that order; junction bases with no gene match: 6. The germline V gene encodes CDR1 DFQATT and CDR2 SNEGSKA (reference sequence). The CDR3 consists of 16 residues. CDR3 residues: CSARDRLAGDVETQYF. The DNA of the CDR3 is TGCAGTGCTAGAGATAGACTAGCGGGAGACGTAGAGACCCAGTACTTC.

A few counts support this clonotype. CDR3 protein: CASSRTDRAFF. The DNA for the CDR3 is TGTGCCAGCAGTCGAACAGATAGGGCTTTCTTT. The chain uses TRBV12-3 or TRBV12-4 and TRBJ1-1; D gene uncertain. V was pared by 5 bases and J by 11 bases, with 12 bases between. The CDR3 is 11 amino acids.

The chain carries TRBV7-6 and TRBJ2-3, with 9 bases fitting TRBD2. The germline V gene has CDR1 SGHVS and CDR2 FNYEAQ. Trimming removed 3 bases from V and 5 bases from J; junction bases left unmatched: 15. The CDR3 loop spans 18 amino acids. CDR3 sequence reads: CASSFPRGGGAEGDTQYF. Written as DNA, the CDR3 is TGTGCCAGCAGCTTTCCCCGGGGCGGGGGGGCAGAGGGAGATACGCAGTATTTT.

The chain employs TRBV9 and TRBJ1-1; D is perhaps TRBD1 (6 bases). From germline, CDR1 is SGDLS and CDR2 YYNGEE. The CDR3 totals 15 residues. The ends were cut back, 2 bases at V and 6 bases at J, with 17 bases in the middle. The CDR3 sequence is CASSVSPGARAEAFF. DNA for the CDR3: TGTGCCAGCAGCGTTTCCCCGGGGGCGAGAGCTGAAGCTTTCTTT.

This clonotype was observed many times. The J gene is TRBJ1-1, the V gene TRBV4-3, with TRBD1 as a possible D gene (5 bases). The CDR3 runs to 14 residues. Looked up from germline, CDR1 is LGHNA and CDR2 is YSLEER. The germline V and J ends were trimmed by 3 bases and 1 base, with 9 bases remaining between them. CDR3 bases: TGCGCCAGCAGCCAGGCAACAGGGAACACTGAAGCTTTCTTT. Its translation is CASSQATGNTEAFF.

This clonotype has just a few counts. The DNA for the CDR3 is TGTGCCACCAGCGGAAGACAGAGAGCTGGAAACACCATATATTTT. Translation gives CATSGRQRAGNTIYF. The chain has TRBV15 and TRBJ1-3; a possible D gene is TRBD1 (5 bases). The CDR3 loop spans 15 amino acids. The germline CDR1 and CDR2 sequences are LNHNV and YYDKDF (reference sequence). Trimming shortened V by 5 bases and J by 2 bases, and 13 bases separated the two germline ends.

This clonotype was detected a few times. The chain has TRBV29-1 and TRBJ1-4, with 7 nucleotides matching TRBD1. From germline, CDR1 is SQVTM and CDR2 ANQGSEA. There are 17 residues in the CDR3. V lost 3 bases to trimming and J lost 0 bases; unmatched junction nucleotides: 10. The CDR3 reads CSVEEGDSFATNEKLFF. For the CDR3, the DNA is TGCAGCGTTGAGGAGGGGGACAGTTTTGCAACTAATGAAAAACTGTTTTTT.

This clonotype was counted ten times or more. The chain links TRBV29-1 to TRBJ2-7; 10 nucleotides line up with TRBD1. Germline-derived CDR1 and CDR2 are SQVTM and ANQGSEA. The CDR3 sequence is 13 residues long. In DNA form, the CDR3 reads TGCAGTGCGACCGGGACAGGGGCCTACGAGCAGTACTTC. It is translated as CSATGTGAYEQYF.

The gene calls are TRBV5-6 and TRBJ2-3; possibly TRBD1 or TRBD2 for D (6 bases each). This CDR3 comprises 15 residues. Per the germline V gene, CDR1 is SGHDT and CDR2 is YYEEEE. Trimming cost V 1 base and J 5 bases, with 14 bases left between them. In DNA, the CDR3 is TGTGCCAGCAGCTTGTCGGGGGCCCCAGTAGATACGCAGTATTTT. It codes for CASSLSGAPVDTQYF.

This clonotype was counted only a few times. The rearrangement links TRBV5-1 to TRBJ1-4, with D possibly matching TRBD1 (5 bases). Looked up from germline, CDR1 is SGHRS and CDR2 is YFSETQ. The CDR3 covers 14 residues. V lost 3 bases and J lost 3, with 9 bases in between. CDR3 amino acids: CASSSRDANEKLFF. In DNA form, the CDR3 reads TGCGCCAGCAGCTCCCGGGACGCTAATGAAAAACTGTTTTTT.

The chain combines TRBV29-1 with TRBJ1-1; 9 bases map to TRBD1. This CDR3 has 14 residues. The germline V gene has CDR1 SQVTM and CDR2 ANQGSEA. The V gene end was trimmed by 7 bases and the J gene end by 5 bases; junction bases not matched to a gene: 11. The CDR3 here is CSARTGDVRTEAFF. CDR3 nucleotide sequence: TGCAGCGCCAGGACAGGGGATGTACGGACTGAAGCTTTCTTT.

The sample holds many counts of this clonotype. V gene TRBV12-3 or TRBV12-4 combines with J gene TRBJ2-2, with TRBD2 matching 8 bases. The CDR3 totals 15 residues. After removal of 6 bases from V and 2 bases from J, the junction contained 5 bases not matched to a gene. CDR3 in DNA: TGTGCCAGCAGCCCCACTAGCGGTAACACCGGGGAGCTGTTTTTT. It encodes CASSPTSGNTGELFF.

The rearrangement joins TRBV16 to TRBJ2-4, with D perhaps matching TRBD2 (5 bases). The V and J ends lost 4 bases and 11 bases respectively, with 12 bases between them. The germline CDR1 and CDR2 sequences are KGHSY and FQNENV. CDR3 length equals 12 residues. The CDR3 DNA is TGTGCCAGCAGCCCCTCCGGGAACCTTCAGTACTTC. Translating gives CASSPSGNLQYF.

The rearrangement uses TRBV6-5 and TRBJ2-7; 8 nucleotides agree with TRBD1. V gave up 3 bases and J gave up 5 bases; unmatched junction bases: 12. CDR1 and CDR2 (germline): MNHEY, SVGAGI. This CDR3 has 16 residues. This CDR3 reads CASSYGGTGGLNEQYF. The CDR3 bases are TGTGCCAGCAGTTATGGGGGGACAGGTGGTCTAAACGAGCAGTACTTC.

With respect to this clonotype: The conserved phenylalanine or tryptophan is not found at the CDR3 terminus, so this likely reflects a read error. This chain uses TRBV4-1 with TRBJ2-7; no firm D call. CDR3 length: 14 amino acids. Trimming took 4 bases from V and 2 from J, leaving 12 bases between them. CDR1 MGHRA and CDR2 YSYEKL come from the germline V gene. The CDR3 region is CASSPRTDAYEQYL. As DNA, the CDR3 is TGCGCCAGCAGCCCCCGGACCGACGCCTACGAGCAGTACCTC.